This T cell receptor beta chain was sequenced during a study of T cell changes during pregnancy in multiple sclerosis. Measured with immunoSEQ multiplex PCR; TCRdb has only the in-frame clones, and not every one. The sample consists of about 52,000 clones, approximately 92% of them appearing once. Sequenced material: CD4+ T cells from peripheral blood mononuclear cells, taken in the third trimester of pregnancy. This sequence was found in a female donor with multiple sclerosis, enrolled in a pregnancy study.

This CDR3 reads CAWGQGGDGYTF. CDR3 sequence (DNA): TGTGCCTGGGGACAGGGCGGCGATGGCTACACCTTC. The chain recombines TRBV30 with TRBJ1-2, with 8 positions matching TRBD1. In germline, CDR1 is GTSNPN, CDR2 SVGIG (reference sequence). The CDR3 extends over 12 amino acids. The ends lost 5 bases at V and 6 bases at J; junction bases unmatched: 5.